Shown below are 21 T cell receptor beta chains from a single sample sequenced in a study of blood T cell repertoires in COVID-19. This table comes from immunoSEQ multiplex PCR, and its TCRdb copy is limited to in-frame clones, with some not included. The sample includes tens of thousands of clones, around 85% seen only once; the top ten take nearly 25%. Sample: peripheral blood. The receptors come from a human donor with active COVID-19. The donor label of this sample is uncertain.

The CDR3 here is CASSVGGGDYSYEQYF. CDR3 sequence (DNA): TGTGCCAGCAGCGTAGGGGGAGGGGACTACTCCTACGAGCAGTACTTC. The chain recombines TRBV9 with TRBJ2-7; 7 positions match TRBD2. Germline CDR1 reads SGDLS; CDR2 reads YYNGEE. Losses at the gene ends were 0 bases for V and 0 bases for J; bases not matched to a gene: 6. CDR3 length: 16 residues.

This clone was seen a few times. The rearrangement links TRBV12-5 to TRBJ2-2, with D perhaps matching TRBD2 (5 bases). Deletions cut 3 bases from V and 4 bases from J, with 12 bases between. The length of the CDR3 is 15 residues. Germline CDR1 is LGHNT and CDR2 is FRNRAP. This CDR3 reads CASGLGMGSTGELFF. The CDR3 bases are TGTGCTAGTGGTTTAGGCATGGGGAGCACCGGGGAGCTGTTTTTT.

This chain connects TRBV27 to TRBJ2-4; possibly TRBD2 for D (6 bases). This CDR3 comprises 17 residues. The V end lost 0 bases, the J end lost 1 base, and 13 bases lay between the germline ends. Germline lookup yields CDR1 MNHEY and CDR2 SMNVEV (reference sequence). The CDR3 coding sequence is TGTGCCAGCAGTTTATCCGGAACTAGCTCTGCCAAAAACATTCAGTACTTC. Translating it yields CASSLSGTSSAKNIQYF.

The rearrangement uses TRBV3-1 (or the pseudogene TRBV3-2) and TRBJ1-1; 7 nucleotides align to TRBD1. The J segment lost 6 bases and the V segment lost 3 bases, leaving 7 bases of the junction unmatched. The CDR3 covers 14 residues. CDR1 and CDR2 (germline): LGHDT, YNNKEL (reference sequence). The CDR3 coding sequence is TGTGCCAGCAGCCAGGCACAGGGGAGATCTGAAGCTTTCTTT. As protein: CASSQAQGRSEAFF.

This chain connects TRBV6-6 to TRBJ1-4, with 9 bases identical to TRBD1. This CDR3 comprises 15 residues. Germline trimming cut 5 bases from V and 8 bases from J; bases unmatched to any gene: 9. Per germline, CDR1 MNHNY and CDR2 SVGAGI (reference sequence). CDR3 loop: CASSATGGGREKLFF. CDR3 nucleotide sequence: TGTGCCAGCAGTGCAACAGGGGGCGGGAGAGAAAAACTGTTTTTT.

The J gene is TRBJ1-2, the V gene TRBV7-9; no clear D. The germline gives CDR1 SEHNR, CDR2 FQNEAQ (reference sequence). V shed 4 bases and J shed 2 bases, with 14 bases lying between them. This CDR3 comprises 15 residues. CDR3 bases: TGTGCCAGCAGCTCCCCTGGACGGGGAAACTATGGCTACACCTTC. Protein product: CASSSPGRGNYGYTF.

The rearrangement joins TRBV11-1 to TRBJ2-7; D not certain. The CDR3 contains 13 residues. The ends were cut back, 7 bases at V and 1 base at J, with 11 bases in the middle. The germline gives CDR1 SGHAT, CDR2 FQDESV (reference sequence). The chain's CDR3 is CASTVMESYEQYF. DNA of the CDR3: TGTGCCAGCACGGTAATGGAGTCCTACGAGCAGTACTTC. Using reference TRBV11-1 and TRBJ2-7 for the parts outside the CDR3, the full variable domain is EAEVAQSPRYKITEKSQAVAFWCDPISGHATLYWYRQILGQGPELLVQFQDESVVDDSQLPKDRFSAERLKGVDSTLKIQPAELGDSAMYLCASTVMESYEQYFGPGTRLTVT.

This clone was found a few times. CDR3 nucleotides: TGTGCCAGCAGCCAAGGGCAGATTAGCACAGATACGCAGTATTTT. Translating it yields CASSQGQISTDTQYF. The chain employs TRBV4-2 and TRBJ2-3; D call uncertain. Trimming stripped 1 base from V and 0 bases from J, with 8 bases between. This CDR3 comprises 15 residues. Germline CDR1 and CDR2: LGHNA and YNFKEQ.

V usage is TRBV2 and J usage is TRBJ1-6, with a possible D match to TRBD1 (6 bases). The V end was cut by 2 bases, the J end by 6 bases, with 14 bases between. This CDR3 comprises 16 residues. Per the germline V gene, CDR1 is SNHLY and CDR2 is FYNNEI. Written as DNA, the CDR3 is TGTGCCAGCAGTGAATTCGGAACAGGGATTAATTCACCCCTCCACTTT. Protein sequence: CASSEFGTGINSPLHF.

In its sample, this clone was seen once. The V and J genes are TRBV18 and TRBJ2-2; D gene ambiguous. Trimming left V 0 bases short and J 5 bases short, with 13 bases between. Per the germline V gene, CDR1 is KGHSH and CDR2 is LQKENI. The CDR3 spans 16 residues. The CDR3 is CASSPPRSRETGELFF. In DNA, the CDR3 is TGTGCCAGCTCACCACCCCGGAGCCGAGAAACCGGGGAGCTGTTTTTT.

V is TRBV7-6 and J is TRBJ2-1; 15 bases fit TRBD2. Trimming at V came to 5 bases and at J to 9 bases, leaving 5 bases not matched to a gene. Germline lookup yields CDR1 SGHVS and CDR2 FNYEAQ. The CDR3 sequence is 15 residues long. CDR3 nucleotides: TGTGCCAGCAGCGGACTAGCGGGGGGGCAAGGTGAGCAGTTCTTC. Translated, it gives CASSGLAGGQGEQFF.

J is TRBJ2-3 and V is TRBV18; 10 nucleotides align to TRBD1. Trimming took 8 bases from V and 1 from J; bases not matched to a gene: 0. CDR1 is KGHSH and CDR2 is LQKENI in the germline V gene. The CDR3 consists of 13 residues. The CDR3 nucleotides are TGTGCCAGCGACAGGGGGCGCACAGATACGCAGTATTTT. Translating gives CASDRGRTDTQYF. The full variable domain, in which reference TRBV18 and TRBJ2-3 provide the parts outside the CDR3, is NAGVMQNPRHLVRRRGQEARLRCSPMKGHSHVYWYRQLPEEGLKFMVYLQKENIIDESGMPKERFSAEFPKEGPSILRIQQVVRGDSAAYFCASDRGRTDTQYFGPGTRLTVL.

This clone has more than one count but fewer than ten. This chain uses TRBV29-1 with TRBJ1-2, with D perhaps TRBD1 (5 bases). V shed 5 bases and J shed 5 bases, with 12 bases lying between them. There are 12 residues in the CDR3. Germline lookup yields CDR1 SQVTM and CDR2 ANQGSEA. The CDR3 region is CSVRGDYYGYTF. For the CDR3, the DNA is TGCAGCGTTAGAGGGGACTATTATGGCTACACCTTC.

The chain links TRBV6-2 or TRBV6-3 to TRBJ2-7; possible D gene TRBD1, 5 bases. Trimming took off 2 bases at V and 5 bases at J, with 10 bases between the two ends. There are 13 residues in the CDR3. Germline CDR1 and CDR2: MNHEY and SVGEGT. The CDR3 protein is CASSYGQGDEQYF. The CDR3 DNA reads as TGTGCCAGCAGTTACGGGCAGGGCGACGAGCAGTACTTC.

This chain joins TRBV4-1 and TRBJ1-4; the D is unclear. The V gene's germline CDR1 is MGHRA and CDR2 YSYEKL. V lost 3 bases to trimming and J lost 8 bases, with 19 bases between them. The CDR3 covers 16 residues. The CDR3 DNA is TGCGCCAGCAGCCAGGGGAGGATGGGTAGCGGCGAAAAACTGTTTTTT. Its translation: CASSQGRMGSGEKLFF.

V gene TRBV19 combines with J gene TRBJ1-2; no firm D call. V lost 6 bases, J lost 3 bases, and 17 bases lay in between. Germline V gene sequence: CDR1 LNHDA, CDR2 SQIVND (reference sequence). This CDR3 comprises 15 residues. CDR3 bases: TGTGCCAGTAGCCCCCCTGGGTCCAGCGACTATGGCTACACCTTC. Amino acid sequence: CASSPPGSSDYGYTF.

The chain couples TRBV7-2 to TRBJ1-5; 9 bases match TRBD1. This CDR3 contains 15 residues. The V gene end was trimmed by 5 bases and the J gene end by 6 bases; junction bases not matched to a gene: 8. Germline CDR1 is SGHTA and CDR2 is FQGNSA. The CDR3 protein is CASSGGTGLPQPQHF. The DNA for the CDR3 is TGTGCCAGCAGCGGGGGGACAGGGCTACCTCAGCCCCAGCATTTT.

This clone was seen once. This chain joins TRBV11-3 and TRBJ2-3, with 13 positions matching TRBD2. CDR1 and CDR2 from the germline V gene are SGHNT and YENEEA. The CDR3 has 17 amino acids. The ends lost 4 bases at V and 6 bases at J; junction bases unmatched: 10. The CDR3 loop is CASSWGGLAGDGDTQYF. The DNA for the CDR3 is TGTGCCAGCAGCTGGGGAGGACTAGCGGGAGACGGGGATACGCAGTATTTT.

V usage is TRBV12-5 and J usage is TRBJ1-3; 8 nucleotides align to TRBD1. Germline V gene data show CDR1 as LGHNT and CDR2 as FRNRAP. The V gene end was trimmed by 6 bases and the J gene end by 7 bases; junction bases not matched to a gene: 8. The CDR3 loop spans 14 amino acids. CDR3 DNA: TGTGCTAGTGGAAGACTCAGGGGGCCGAACACCATATATTTT. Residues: CASGRLRGPNTIYF.

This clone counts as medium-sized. Here the CDR3 reads CASSRQPGSPANYGYTF. For the CDR3, the DNA is TGCGCCAGCAGCCGACAACCAGGGTCTCCCGCTAACTATGGCTACACCTTC. This chain connects TRBV4-1 to TRBJ1-2, with D possibly matching TRBD1 (5 bases). Germline lookup yields CDR1 MGHRA and CDR2 YSYEKL. The CDR3 loop spans 17 amino acids. Trimming pared 4 bases from V and 0 bases from J, leaving 18 bases between.

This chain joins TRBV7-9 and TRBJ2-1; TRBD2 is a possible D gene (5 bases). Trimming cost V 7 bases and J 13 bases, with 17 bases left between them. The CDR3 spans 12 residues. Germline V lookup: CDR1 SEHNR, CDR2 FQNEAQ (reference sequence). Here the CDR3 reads CASNSPVGSQFF. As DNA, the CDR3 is TGTGCCAGCAACTCTCCCGTAGGGAGCCAGTTCTTC.